What follows is one TCR beta chain and its context. This sample was included in a study of beta chain features in type 1 diabetes. Deletions cut 5 bases from V and 8 bases from J, with 6 bases between. This CDR3 comprises 10 residues. The V gene's germline CDR1 is LGHNA and CDR2 YNFKEQ. Since all of the isolated RNA was reverse transcribed, expressed TCRB transcripts were what got sequenced. Assay: immunoSEQ multiplex PCR; the TCRdb copy retains only in-frame clones and omits some. Among about 290,000 clones listed, about 8% were seen once. J is TRBJ1-2 and V is TRBV4-2; no reliable D call. Input material: central memory CD4+ T cells from blood. The sequence came from a woman younger than 30 in good health. The CDR3 loop reads CASSWGGYTF. In DNA, the CDR3 is TGTGCCAGCAGCTGGGGAGGCTACACCTTC.